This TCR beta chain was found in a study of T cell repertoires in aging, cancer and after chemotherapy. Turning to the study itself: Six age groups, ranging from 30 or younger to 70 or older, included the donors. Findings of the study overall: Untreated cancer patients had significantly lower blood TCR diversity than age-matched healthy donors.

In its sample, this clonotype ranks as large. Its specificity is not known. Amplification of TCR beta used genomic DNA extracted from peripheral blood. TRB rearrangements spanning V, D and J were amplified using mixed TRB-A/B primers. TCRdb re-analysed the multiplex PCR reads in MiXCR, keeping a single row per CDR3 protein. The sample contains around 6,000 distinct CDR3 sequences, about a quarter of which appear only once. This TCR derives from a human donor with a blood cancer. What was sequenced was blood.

The CDR3 DNA sequence: TGCAGCGCCGGGACTAGCGTTAGCACAGATACGCAGTATTTT. It yields the protein CSAGTSVSTDTQYF. The chain carries TRBV29-1 and TRBJ2-3, with 10 nucleotides matching TRBD2. V shed 7 bases, J shed 0 bases, and the junction held 4 bases outside the gene matches. Germline V gives CDR1 SQVTM, CDR2 ANQGSEA. The length of the CDR3 is 14 residues.